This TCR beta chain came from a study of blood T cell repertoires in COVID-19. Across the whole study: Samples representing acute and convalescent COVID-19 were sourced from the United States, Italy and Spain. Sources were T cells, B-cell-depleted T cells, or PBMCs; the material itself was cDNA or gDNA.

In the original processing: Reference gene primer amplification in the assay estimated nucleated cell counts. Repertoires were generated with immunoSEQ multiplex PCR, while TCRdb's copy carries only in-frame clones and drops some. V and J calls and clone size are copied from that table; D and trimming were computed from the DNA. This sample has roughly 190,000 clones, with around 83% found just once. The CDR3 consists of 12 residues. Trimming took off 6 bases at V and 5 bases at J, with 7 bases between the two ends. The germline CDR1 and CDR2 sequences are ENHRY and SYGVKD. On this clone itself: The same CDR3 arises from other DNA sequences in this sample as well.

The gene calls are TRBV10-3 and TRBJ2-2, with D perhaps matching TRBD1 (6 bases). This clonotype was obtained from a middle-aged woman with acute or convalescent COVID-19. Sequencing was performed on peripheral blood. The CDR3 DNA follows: TGTGCCATCAGCCAGGGGACCGGGGAGCTGTTTTTT. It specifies CAISQGTGELFF.